The next 12 T cell receptor beta chains were all read from a single sample in a study of regulatory T cells in long-lasting Graves disease. Time point noted: newly diagnosed GD, antithyroid drugs for less than 3 months. The TCR library was prepared using RNA isolated from PBMCs. Investigators prepared the TCR beta libraries by applying iRepertoire HTBI primers and Arm-PCR of CDR3 regions. TCRdb itself ran the multiplex PCR reads through MiXCR, one entry per CDR3 protein. This sample yields under 800,000 distinct CDR3 sequences, of which around 17% are seen a single time; about 18% belongs to the top ten. The sample was also linked to a second study, of T cells in Graves' hyperthyroidism and ophthalmopathy.

Source: peripheral blood mononuclear cells (PBMCs), taken at new diagnosis, from a patient treated with antithyroid drugs. Receptor source: a woman aged 30 to 39 with Graves disease.

The chain combines TRBV28 with TRBJ1-2; D is ambiguous. With 6 bases removed from V and 5 bases from J, the gap between germline ends came to 19 bases. Germline CDR1 and CDR2: MDHEN and SYDVKM. The CDR3 extends over 15 amino acids. CDR3: CASSQEKGFGYGYTF. The CDR3 DNA reads TGTGCCAGCAGCCAAGAAAAAGGGTTTGGTTATGGCTACACCTTC.

A few counts support this clonotype. The chain joins TRBV29-1 to TRBJ2-6, with 9 bases fitting TRBD1. The CDR3 loop spans 16 amino acids. Unmatched junction bases numbered 8, after V lost 8 bases and J lost 0 bases. Germline CDR1 reads SQVTM; CDR2 reads ANQGSEA. In DNA form, the CDR3 reads TGCAGCATAAGGACAGGGGAGGCCTCTGGGGCCAACGTCCTGACTTTC. Amino acids: CSIRTGEASGANVLTF.

V and J are TRBV18 and TRBJ2-1, with TRBD2 identical over 7 bases. J gave up 4 bases and V 2 bases, and 8 bases lay outside the gene matches. The germline V gene has CDR1 KGHSH and CDR2 LQKENI. The CDR3 is made up of 16 amino acids. The chain's CDR3 is CASSPRVGTTYNEQFF. CDR3 in DNA: TGTGCCAGCTCACCAAGGGTTGGGACTACATACAATGAGCAGTTCTTC.

This clonotype was counted many times. The genes are TRBV29-1 and TRBJ2-7; TRBD1 is a possible D gene (6 bases). This CDR3 has 10 amino acids. With 6 bases removed from V and 7 bases from J, the gap between germline ends came to 10 bases. Germline CDR1 is SQVTM and CDR2 is ANQGSEA. CDR3 in amino acids: CSVKQGEQYF. DNA for the CDR3: TGCAGCGTCAAACAGGGAGAGCAGTACTTC.

This clonotype turned up a few times. J is TRBJ2-7 and V is TRBV3-1; 7 bases agree with TRBD2. Per the germline V gene, CDR1 is LGHDT and CDR2 is YNNKEL (reference sequence). The trim removed 1 base at V and 6 bases at J, leaving 9 bases unmatched. CDR3 length equals 15 residues. This CDR3 is CASSQGEGRASEQYF. CDR3 nucleotides: TGTGCCAGCAGCCAAGGGGAGGGACGGGCTTCCGAGCAGTACTTC.

J is TRBJ2-7 and V is TRBV7-9; the match to TRBD2 covers 8 bases. CDR3 length: 15 amino acids. V was clipped by 5 bases and J by 3 bases; unmatched bases: 9. Germline CDR1 is SEHNR and CDR2 is FQNEAQ (reference sequence). CDR3 protein: CASSAILAEDYEQYF. For the CDR3, the DNA is TGTGCCAGCAGCGCAATACTAGCGGAAGACTACGAGCAGTACTTC.

The chain joins TRBV6-1 to TRBJ2-1; D is tentatively TRBD1 or TRBD2 (5 bases each). V shed 8 bases and J shed 9 bases, with 11 bases lying between them. The CDR3 is made up of 11 amino acids. Germline-derived CDR1 and CDR2 are MNHNS and SASEGT. CDR3 DNA sequence: TGTGCCAGCCGATCGGGGCTTGAGCAGTTCTTC. Its translation: CASRSGLEQFF.

The rearrangement links TRBV6-5 to TRBJ2-3; no firm D call. The J call could be wrong; TRBJ1-5 is a better fit for the DNA end. This CDR3 is built from 15 residues. Looked up from germline, CDR1 is MNHEY and CDR2 is SVGAGI. CDR3 nucleotides: TGTGCCAGCAGTTACTCCGCGGGAAACACAGATACGCAGCATTTT. It codes for CASSYSAGNTDTQHF.

Many counts were recorded for this clonotype. This rearrangement joins TRBV11-2 to TRBJ1-4, with unresolved D. The germline CDR1 and CDR2 sequences are SGHAT and FQNNGV. The CDR3 runs 15 residues. The V end lost 2 bases, the J end lost 8 bases, and 15 bases lay between the germline ends. The CDR3 loop is CASSLLNRENEKLFF. CDR3 nucleotide sequence: TGTGCCAGCAGCTTATTGAATAGGGAGAACGAAAAACTGTTTTTT.

This clonotype was recorded at least ten times. The chain uses TRBV27 and TRBJ1-5; possible D gene TRBD1, 6 bases. Trimming stripped 4 bases from V and 0 bases from J, with 7 bases between. Germline-derived CDR1 and CDR2 are MNHEY and SMNVEV (reference sequence). This CDR3 has 14 amino acids. This CDR3 is CASSYRDSNQPQHF. CDR3 in DNA: TGTGCCAGCAGTTACAGGGATAGCAATCAGCCCCAGCATTTT.

The sample holds many counts of this clonotype. The gene calls are TRBV20-1 and TRBJ2-7; D possibly corresponds to TRBD2 (5 bases). V lost 1 base and J 4 bases, leaving 14 bases between the germline ends. CDR1 DFQATT and CDR2 SNEGSKA come from the germline V gene (reference sequence). The CDR3 is 14 residues long. This CDR3 is CSARAPGSRYEQYF. CDR3 in DNA: TGCAGTGCTAGAGCCCCGGGATCACGGTACGAGCAGTACTTC.

Many counts were recorded for this clonotype. The chain is built from TRBV24-1 and TRBJ2-3, with 9 bases that match TRBD2. This CDR3 contains 18 residues. Germline loops: CDR1 KGHDR, CDR2 SFDVKD. Germline trimming cut 2 bases from V and 4 bases from J; bases unmatched to any gene: 12. CDR3 sequence (DNA): TGTGCCACCAGTGATTATCGGTTGGCTAGCGGGATATCAGATACGCAGTATTTT. This sequence encodes CATSDYRLASGISDTQYF.